One and the same sample provided the 28 T cell receptor beta chains below, sequenced in a study of cytomegalovirus exposure and HLA in healthy donors. Primers: 60 Vbeta forward and 13 Jbeta reverse. Produced via immunoSEQ multiplex PCR; TCRdb's table is partial and in-frame only. The data contain tens of thousands of clones, more than 60% of them singletons. The sequencing sample was made of PBMCs. Every receptor here comes from a male donor in good health and CMV-seropositive.

To note about this clone: Other nucleotide sequences in the sample specify the same CDR3. The DNA for the CDR3 is TGCGCCAGCAGCTTGGACGGGTTGAACACCGGGGAGCTGTTTTTT. Protein product: CASSLDGLNTGELFF. The rearrangement links TRBV5-1 to TRBJ2-2, with no clear D. Germline CDR1 SGHRS, CDR2 YFSETQ. CDR3 length equals 15 residues. The V end was cut by 0 bases, the J end by 1 base, with 7 bases between.

CDR3 residues: CASSNSAMNTGELFF. As DNA, the CDR3 is TGTGCCAGCAGCAATAGCGCGATGAACACCGGGGAGCTGTTTTTT. The chain employs TRBV7-2 and TRBJ2-2; tentatively, D is TRBD2 (5 bases). Germline V gene sequence: CDR1 SGHTA, CDR2 FQGNSA. The CDR3 is 15 amino acids. V dropped 5 bases and J dropped 1 base, with 11 bases sitting between them.

This clone was seen a handful of times. The chain has TRBV27 and TRBJ1-5; D ambiguous. CDR1 is MNHEY and CDR2 is SMNVEV in the germline V gene (reference sequence). V was clipped by 4 bases and J by 4 bases, with 5 bases between them. The CDR3 contains 12 residues. The CDR3 protein is CASSSVNQPQHF. The CDR3 nucleotides are TGTGCCAGCAGTTCAGTAAATCAGCCCCAGCATTTT.

V is TRBV7-9 and J is TRBJ2-5; TRBD1 might be the D (5 bases). The end of the DNA fits TRBJ2-7 better, so the J call may be wrong. The length of the CDR3 is 15 residues. In germline, CDR1 is SEHNR, CDR2 FQNEAQ (reference sequence). In DNA, the CDR3 is TGTGCCAGCAAGGGGATGGTTCAATCGTCCTACGAGCAGTACTTC. It codes for CASKGMVQSSYEQYF.

The chain combines TRBV2 with TRBJ2-2, with D uncertain. Per the germline V gene, CDR1 is SNHLY and CDR2 is FYNNEI. With 6 bases removed from V and 2 bases from J, the gap between germline ends came to 10 bases. The length of the CDR3 is 14 residues. Written as DNA, the CDR3 is TGTGCCAGCAGGAAAGAGTCCAACACCGGGGAGCTGTTTTTT. Translation gives CASRKESNTGELFF.

This chain joins TRBV2 and TRBJ1-5; no clear D. The CDR3 runs to 16 residues. Germline values: CDR1 SNHLY, CDR2 FYNNEI. V shed 8 bases and J shed 1 base, with 18 bases lying between them. The CDR3 here is CASRSGSARSNQPQHF. In DNA form, the CDR3 reads TGTGCCAGCCGGAGCGGCAGCGCTCGGAGCAATCAGCCCCAGCATTTT.

The J gene is TRBJ2-5, the V gene TRBV4-3; D not certain. The CDR3 is 14 amino acids. Germline lookup yields CDR1 LGHNA and CDR2 YSLEER. V gave up 0 bases and J gave up 6 bases, with 11 bases separating them. As DNA, the CDR3 is TGCGCCAGCAGCCAAGAGGAGCGTTTTCAGACCCAGTACTTC. Protein sequence: CASSQEERFQTQYF.

The count of this clone is one. The chain has TRBV18 and TRBJ2-7; D is uncertain. The CDR3 consists of 14 residues. V lost 3 bases, J lost 2 bases, and 11 bases lay in between. Germline-derived CDR1 and CDR2 are KGHSH and LQKENI. The CDR3 DNA is TGTGCCAGCTCACCTGGCCCGAACGCCTACGAGCAGTACTTC. Protein sequence: CASSPGPNAYEQYF.

In this sample, this clone turned up a few times. The chain carries TRBV29-1 and TRBJ1-2; TRBD1 might be the D (5 bases). CDR3 size: 13 residues. Germline CDR1 SQVTM, CDR2 ANQGSEA. Trimming cost V 0 bases and J 13 bases, with 18 bases left between them. The CDR3 reads CSVEDLKEGAFTF. CDR3 bases: TGCAGCGTTGAAGATCTGAAGGAAGGGGCGTTCACCTTC.

The chain is built from TRBV9 and TRBJ2-3, with 10 bases that match TRBD2. The CDR3 spans 19 residues. Unmatched junction bases numbered 10, after V lost 0 bases and J lost 0 bases. Germline V CDR1 and CDR2: SGDLS, YYNGEE. CDR3 bases: TGTGCCAGCAGCGTAGAGGCGCCTAGCGGGAGTGGGAGCACAGATACGCAGTATTTT. Its translation: CASSVEAPSGSGSTDTQYF. Full variable domain (remainder filled in from reference TRBV9 and TRBJ2-3): DSGVTQTPKHLITATGQRVTLRCSPRSGDLSVYWYQQSLDQGLQFLIQYYNGEERAKGNILERFSAQQFPDLHSELNLSSLELGDSALYFCASSVEAPSGSGSTDTQYFGPGTRLTVL.

This chain joins TRBV4-1 and TRBJ1-2; TRBD1 agrees at 9 bases. This CDR3 comprises 13 residues. Germline lookup yields CDR1 MGHRA and CDR2 YSYEKL. V shed 4 bases, J shed 8 bases, and the junction held 5 bases outside the gene matches. The CDR3 here is CASSLAGTGGYTF. The CDR3 nucleotides read TGCGCCAGCAGCCTAGCCGGGACAGGGGGCTACACCTTC.

This CDR3 reads CASSADNPRARGGELFF. In DNA, the CDR3 is TGTGCCAGCAGTGCCGATAACCCTCGGGCCAGGGGCGGGGAGCTGTTTTTT. V gene TRBV2 combines with J gene TRBJ2-2; tentatively, D is TRBD1 (6 bases). V lost 4 bases and J lost 7, with 22 bases in between. This CDR3 has 17 amino acids. Germline V CDR1 and CDR2: SNHLY, FYNNEI.

This clone was detected a few times. The CDR3, as DNA: TGTGCCAGCAGCGTAGCCGGAGGGGAATACAATGAGCAGTTCTTC. It codes for CASSVAGGEYNEQFF. The chain carries TRBV9 and TRBJ2-1; D perhaps matches TRBD2 (6 bases). This CDR3 has 15 residues. Trimming pared 0 bases from V and 4 bases from J, leaving 11 bases between. The V gene's germline CDR1 is SGDLS and CDR2 YYNGEE.

This chain connects TRBV5-1 to TRBJ2-2, with 8 bases matching TRBD1. CDR1 and CDR2 from the germline V gene are SGHRS and YFSETQ. The CDR3 runs 15 residues. V lost 4 bases and J lost 1; bases outside the gene matches: 3. CDR3 loop: CASSIGTGNTGELFF. The CDR3 bases are TGCGCCAGCAGCATCGGGACAGGGAACACCGGGGAGCTGTTTTTT.

This clone was seen a few times. The genes are TRBV30 and TRBJ2-5; D is undetermined. The assigned J gene may be wrong: the sequence end matches TRBJ2-7 better. Germline lookup yields CDR1 GTSNPN and CDR2 SVGIG (reference sequence). CDR3 length: 12 amino acids. DNA of the CDR3: TGTGCCTGGAGTGTACAGACCTACGAGCAGTACTTC. Translating it yields CAWSVQTYEQYF.

The chain has TRBV10-1 and TRBJ1-1, with D hard to call. V gave up 4 bases and J gave up 4 bases, with 16 bases separating them. Germline V gives CDR1 WNHNN, CDR2 SYGVQD (reference sequence). The CDR3 length is 15 residues. The CDR3 loop is CASSGIGDGSTEAFF. The CDR3 nucleotides are TGCGCCAGCAGTGGAATCGGGGATGGATCCACTGAAGCTTTCTTT.

V usage is TRBV19 and J usage is TRBJ1-5; TRBD1 agrees at 8 bases. The CDR3 consists of 14 residues. The junction had 6 bases not matched to a gene; V was cut back by 7 bases and J by 4 bases. Germline V lookup: CDR1 LNHDA, CDR2 SQIVND (reference sequence). CDR3 sequence reads: CASTSGTGNQPQHF. The CDR3 DNA reads TGTGCCAGTACCTCCGGGACAGGTAATCAGCCCCAGCATTTT.

This sequence joins TRBV9 and TRBJ1-1, with a tentative D call TRBD1 (5 bases). This CDR3 has 18 residues. CDR1 is SGDLS and CDR2 is YYNGEE in the germline V gene. The ends were cut back, 3 bases at V and 1 base at J, with 22 bases in the middle. CDR3 bases: TGTGCCAGCAGCGCATCCGGGGACTACTTCCGGGGGAACACTGAAGCTTTCTTT. It encodes CASSASGDYFRGNTEAFF. Combining the CDR3 with reference TRBV9 and TRBJ1-1 gives the whole variable domain DSGVTQTPKHLITATGQRVTLRCSPRSGDLSVYWYQQSLDQGLQFLIQYYNGEERAKGNILERFSAQQFPDLHSELNLSSLELGDSALYFCASSASGDYFRGNTEAFFGQGTRLTVV.

This clone was seen a few times. A far more abundant clone sits one base away, making this likely a read error. This chain uses TRBV5-1 with TRBJ1-3, with 8 bases identical to TRBD1. Unmatched junction bases numbered 12, after V lost 0 bases and J lost 7 bases. Germline V gene sequence: CDR1 SGHRS, CDR2 YFSETQ. This CDR3 has 17 amino acids. This chain's CDR3 is CASSLVETGDRSNTIYF. The CDR3, as DNA: TGCGCCAGCAGCTTGGTTGAGACAGGGGACCGCAGCAACACCATATATTTT.

The chain recombines TRBV9 with TRBJ1-6, with 7 bases aligning to TRBD1. The CDR3 contains 18 residues. With 1 base clipped from V and 8 bases from J, the junction kept 15 bases outside the gene matches. Germline V gene lookup returns CDR1 SGDLS and CDR2 YYNGEE. CDR3 DNA: TGTGCCAGCAGCGTAAACCCTCCGGTACCAGGGGGTTATTCACCCCTCCACTTT. Amino acids: CASSVNPPVPGGYSPLHF.

The rearrangement links TRBV5-1 to TRBJ2-7, with 14 bases fitting TRBD2. Germline V gene data show CDR1 as SGHRS and CDR2 as YFSETQ. Trimming removed 0 bases from V and 2 bases from J; junction bases left unmatched: 1. This CDR3 is 16 amino acids long. This CDR3 reads CASSLEGLAGAYEQYF. In DNA form, the CDR3 reads TGCGCCAGCAGCTTGGAGGGACTAGCGGGGGCCTACGAGCAGTACTTC.

The chain carries TRBV4-1 and TRBJ2-1; 15 bases match TRBD2. Germline V lookup: CDR1 MGHRA, CDR2 YSYEKL. V shed 4 bases and J 9 bases; nucleotides not matched to a gene: 4. This CDR3 region has 15 residues. The CDR3 DNA reads as TGCGCCAGCAGCCTTCCGGGACTAGCGGGAGGTGAGCAGTTCTTC. It encodes CASSLPGLAGGEQFF.

V and J are TRBV15 and TRBJ1-4, with 7 bases identical to TRBD1. The V gene's germline CDR1 is LNHNV and CDR2 YYDKDF (reference sequence). After removal of 4 bases from V and 8 bases from J, the junction contained 10 bases not matched to a gene. The CDR3 length is 15 residues. DNA of the CDR3: TGTGCCACCAGCAAAAACAGGGGTGGGTGGGAAAAACTGTTTTTT. Protein product: CATSKNRGGWEKLFF.

V usage is TRBV6-1 and J usage is TRBJ2-7; 14 nucleotides match TRBD2. Losses at the gene ends were 4 bases for V and 4 bases for J; bases not matched to a gene: 3. There are 15 residues in the CDR3. CDR1 and CDR2 (germline): MNHNS, SASEGT. CDR3 sequence: CASSAGTSGRYEQYF. Written as DNA, the CDR3 is TGTGCCAGCAGTGCCGGGACTAGCGGGAGATACGAGCAGTACTTC.

The chain uses TRBV6-4 and TRBJ2-2; 8 bases match TRBD2. The J segment lost 6 bases and the V segment lost 0 bases, leaving 0 bases of the junction unmatched. Per the germline V gene, CDR1 is MRHNA and CDR2 is SNTAGT. The CDR3 has 14 amino acids. CDR3: CASSDSGLAGELFF. The CDR3 coding sequence is TGTGCCAGCAGTGACTCGGGACTAGCCGGGGAGCTGTTTTTT.

The chain combines TRBV30 with TRBJ2-7; D is unclear. Germline V CDR1 and CDR2: GTSNPN, SVGIG (reference sequence). The CDR3 is made up of 12 amino acids. Trimming cost V 5 bases and J 4 bases, with 12 bases left between them. The CDR3 DNA reads as TGTGCCTGGTCGTTACGAGTTTACGAGCAGTACTTC. This sequence encodes CAWSLRVYEQYF.

The rearrangement uses TRBV6-6 and TRBJ2-5, with D uncertain. The CDR3 is made up of 11 amino acids. CDR1 MNHNY and CDR2 SVGAGI come from the germline V gene (reference sequence). V was clipped by 5 bases and J by 2 bases, with 3 bases between them. The CDR3: CASSPQETQYF. In DNA, the CDR3 is TGTGCCAGCAGTCCGCAAGAGACCCAGTACTTC.

This chain connects TRBV28 to TRBJ2-7; D unresolved. This CDR3 is built from 11 residues. V lost 6 bases and J lost 3, with 6 bases in between. CDR1 is MDHEN, CDR2 SYDVKM, per germline. CDR3 loop: CASRSNYEQYF. CDR3 in DNA: TGTGCCAGCAGGAGTAACTACGAGCAGTACTTC.